The 16 T cell receptor beta chains presented below share a single source sample, sequenced in a study of response to subunit inactivated influenza vaccine. MiXCR, run by TCRdb on the RT-PCR reads, gives a single entry per CDR3 protein. The sample contains about 610,000 distinct CDR3 sequences, approximately 14% of which appear only once. This sample comprised PBMCs from blood, obtained roughly 12 days after vaccination. The receptors originated from a man between 45 and 60 years old who received an inactivated influenza vaccine.

The chain combines TRBV7-9 with TRBJ1-2; D is unresolved. Germline V gene lookup returns CDR1 SEHNR and CDR2 FQNEAQ (reference sequence). V was shortened by 0 bases and J by 6 bases, with 5 bases between the two germline ends. This CDR3 is 12 amino acids long. CDR3 sequence: CASSLAWNGYTF. CDR3 DNA: TGTGCCAGCAGCTTAGCGTGGAATGGCTACACCTTC.

The chain joins TRBV5-1 to TRBJ2-4, with D perhaps matching TRBD1 (5 bases). The V and J ends lost 0 bases and 10 bases respectively, with 17 bases between them. This CDR3 has 15 residues. Germline lookup yields CDR1 SGHRS and CDR2 YFSETQ. The CDR3 nucleotides are TGCGCCAGCAGCTTGGCCGGGCAGGGAAGGGGAATTCAGTACTTC. Encoded protein: CASSLAGQGRGIQYF.

This clonotype was recorded a few times. The CDR3 loop is CASGTLGGVAEQFF. The CDR3 DNA reads TGTGCTAGTGGTACGCTCGGGGGAGTCGCCGAGCAGTTCTTC. The chain joins TRBV12-5 to TRBJ2-1; D might be TRBD2 (6 bases). The V end lost 5 bases, the J end lost 10 bases, and 18 bases lay between the germline ends. CDR1 LGHNT and CDR2 FRNRAP come from the germline V gene. CDR3 length: 14 amino acids.

The chain joins TRBV3-1 to TRBJ2-5; D may be TRBD1 or TRBD2 (6 bases each). CDR3 length: 16 residues. Germline CDR1 and CDR2: LGHDT and YNNKEL (reference sequence). The V end was cut by 1 base, the J end by 5 bases, with 17 bases between. The CDR3 DNA is TGTGCCAGCAGCCAAGGTGTCGGGGGCCCAACGGAGACCCAGTACTTC. It translates to CASSQGVGGPTETQYF.

Only a few counts were recorded for this clonotype. The chain has TRBV5-6 and TRBJ2-3; 7 positions agree with TRBD2. The CDR3 is made up of 15 amino acids. CDR1 and CDR2 from the germline V gene are SGHDT and YYEEEE. The V segment lost 4 bases and the J segment 0 bases; nucleotides outside the gene matches: 5. The CDR3 sequence is CASSTSETSTDTQYF. The DNA of the CDR3 is TGTGCCAGCAGCACTAGCGAAACTAGCACAGATACGCAGTATTTT.

This clonotype was detected a few times. The V call is TRBV6-5, the J call TRBJ2-1; D is uncertain. This CDR3 comprises 14 residues. Germline CDR1 is MNHEY and CDR2 is SVGAGI. With 2 bases removed from V and 8 bases from J, the gap between germline ends came to 13 bases. CDR3 sequence: CASSYVDRSDEQFF. Here the CDR3 DNA reads TGTGCCAGCAGTTACGTGGATAGATCGGATGAGCAGTTCTTC.

This clonotype was recorded many times. The chain recombines TRBV2 with TRBJ2-3; the D gene is possibly TRBD2 (5 bases). The V and J ends lost 6 bases and 1 base respectively, with 8 bases between them. The CDR3 consists of 13 residues. Germline loops: CDR1 SNHLY, CDR2 FYNNEI. The CDR3 coding sequence is TGTGCCAGCAGATGGGGAGGCACAGATACGCAGTATTTT. Translated, it gives CASRWGGTDTQYF.

The V and J genes are TRBV29-1 and TRBJ2-7; 7 bases fit TRBD2. The CDR3 runs 15 residues. CDR1 SQVTM and CDR2 ANQGSEA come from the germline V gene. The J segment lost 0 bases and the V segment lost 6 bases, leaving 11 bases of the junction unmatched. Here the CDR3 DNA reads TGCAGCGTCATATTGCGGGAGAGGAGCTCCTACGAGCAGTACTTC. This translates into CSVILRERSSYEQYF.

This chain links TRBV5-6 with TRBJ2-3; TRBD1 aligns across 8 bases. Looked up from germline, CDR1 is SGHDT and CDR2 is YYEEEE. This CDR3 region has 14 residues. Trimming cost V 0 bases and J 5 bases; bases outside gene matches: 2. CDR3 DNA sequence: TGTGCCAGCAGCTTGGGCGGACAGGGAGATACGCAGTATTTT. It is translated as CASSLGGQGDTQYF.

This clonotype was observed a few times. J is TRBJ2-3 and V is TRBV7-8, with D unclear. The V and J ends lost 3 bases and 5 bases respectively, with 9 bases between them. Germline V gene lookup returns CDR1 SGHVS and CDR2 FQNEAQ. The CDR3 totals 13 residues. For the CDR3, the DNA is TGTGCCAGCAGCTTGACCCGTGAAGATACGCAGTATTTT. It translates to CASSLTREDTQYF.

The table lists this clonotype with a few counts. The chain recombines TRBV5-6 with TRBJ2-7; tentative D call: TRBD1 (6 bases). V dropped 3 bases and J dropped 2 bases, with 12 bases sitting between them. Germline assignment: CDR1 SGHDT and CDR2 YYEEEE. CDR3 length: 14 residues. The DNA for the CDR3 is TGTGCCAGCAGCTGGCGACAGGACCCCTACGAGCAGTACTTC. Protein: CASSWRQDPYEQYF.

This clonotype was seen a handful of times. V usage is TRBV6-1 and J usage is TRBJ2-3, with TRBD2 identical over 8 bases. The germline V gene encodes CDR1 MNHNS and CDR2 SASEGT. The ends lost 7 bases at V and 5 bases at J; junction bases unmatched: 11. The CDR3 consists of 15 residues. CDR3 loop: CASTRAGAPGDTQYF. The CDR3 nucleotides read TGTGCCAGCACTAGAGCGGGGGCCCCGGGAGATACGCAGTATTTT.

This chain uses TRBV11-2 with TRBJ1-2; perhaps TRBD1 as D (6 bases). The V gene lost 6 bases and the J gene lost 5 bases, with 19 bases spanning the gap. Per the germline V gene, CDR1 is SGHAT and CDR2 is FQNNGV. The CDR3 spans 15 residues. CDR3 in DNA: TGTGCCAGCAGTTCCCTACAGGGTAGAGGGTATGGCTACACCTTC. This encodes CASSSLQGRGYGYTF.

This clonotype was counted many times. This chain connects TRBV4-1 to TRBJ1-3; weak D call: TRBD1 (5 bases). V lost 0 bases and J 2 bases, leaving 8 bases between the germline ends. Germline CDR1 MGHRA, CDR2 YSYEKL. The CDR3 has 15 amino acids. CDR3 in DNA: TGCGCCAGCAGCCAAGATGGAGGGGCTGGAAACACCATATATTTT. Translating it yields CASSQDGGAGNTIYF.

This chain links TRBV12-2 with TRBJ2-7; TRBD2 was called by the table and not checked on the DNA. TRBV12-2 is classified as a pseudogene. The CDR3 consists of 19 residues. The CDR3 DNA follows: TGTGCAAGTCGCTTAGATCGGCTAGCGGGGGGCCCCCTCTCCTACGAGCAGTACTTC. Amino acid sequence: CASRLDRLAGGPLSYEQYF.

This clonotype has more than one count but fewer than ten. J is TRBJ1-1 and V is TRBV3-1; no clear D gene. The CDR3 contains 14 residues. V lost 4 bases to trimming and J lost 0 bases, with 9 bases between them. The germline CDR1 and CDR2 sequences are LGHDT and YNNKEL (reference sequence). The CDR3 loop reads CASSPEGLNTEAFF. In DNA, the CDR3 is TGTGCCAGCAGCCCCGAGGGCCTGAACACTGAAGCTTTCTTT.